Below are 23 T cell receptor beta chains sequenced from a single sample in a study of siplizumab effects on memory and regulatory T cells. Sequencing used immunoSEQ multiplex PCR; TCRdb keeps in-frame clones, though not all of them. The data contain about 100,000 clones, about 95% of them singletons. Sequencing used Tregs sorted from blood. The source is a human donor in good health.

The rearrangement links TRBV10-2 to TRBJ2-1; perhaps TRBD1 as D (6 bases). Trimming cost V 6 bases and J 9 bases, with 12 bases left between them. CDR3 length: 12 residues. CDR1 and CDR2 from the germline V gene are WSHSY and SAAADI. The CDR3 reads CASSAGVGEQFF. In DNA, the CDR3 is TGCGCCAGCAGCGCAGGGGTCGGTGAGCAGTTCTTC.

V and J are TRBV7-9 and TRBJ1-2; TRBD1 aligns across 8 bases. Germline loops: CDR1 SEHNR, CDR2 FQNEAQ (reference sequence). The CDR3 runs to 13 residues. V was clipped by 0 bases and J by 8 bases; unmatched bases: 2. The CDR3 DNA reads TGTGCCAGCAGCTTAGCGGACAGGGACGGCTACACCTTC. It yields the protein CASSLADRDGYTF.

This chain joins TRBV27 and TRBJ1-5; D is perhaps TRBD1 (5 bases). The V and J ends lost 2 bases and 2 bases respectively, with 13 bases between them. Germline-derived CDR1 and CDR2 are MNHEY and SMNVEV (reference sequence). The CDR3 length is 16 residues. This CDR3 is CASSLRGEYGNQPQHF. Here the CDR3 DNA reads TGTGCCAGCAGTTTAAGGGGAGAATATGGCAATCAGCCCCAGCATTTT.

The chain joins TRBV16 to TRBJ2-7; D gene unclear. Germline-derived CDR1 and CDR2 are KGHSY and FQNENV. The ends were cut back, 1 base at V and 4 bases at J, with 5 bases in the middle. CDR3 size: 12 residues. CDR3 in amino acids: CASSQFGYEQYF. Written as DNA, the CDR3 is TGTGCCAGCAGCCAATTTGGGTACGAGCAGTACTTC.

The chain couples TRBV6-5 to TRBJ2-1, with D possibly TRBD2 on 6 matching bases. Looked up from germline, CDR1 is MNHEY and CDR2 is SVGAGI. The CDR3 runs 14 residues. V lost 4 bases and J 0 bases, leaving 7 bases between the germline ends. The CDR3 DNA reads TGTGCCAGCAGTTGGCGGGACTCCTACAATGAGCAGTTCTTC. It translates to CASSWRDSYNEQFF.

The gene calls are TRBV6-6 and TRBJ2-5, with D possibly matching TRBD2 (6 bases). Germline V lookup: CDR1 MNHNY, CDR2 SVGAGI (reference sequence). The CDR3 consists of 14 residues. V dropped 0 bases and J dropped 7 bases, with 12 bases sitting between them. CDR3 coding DNA: TGTGCCAGCAGTTACTCTATGGAGGGGTCGACCCAGTACTTC. Translation: CASSYSMEGSTQYF.

The gene calls are TRBV30 and TRBJ2-6; 9 nucleotides agree with TRBD1. Germline V gives CDR1 GTSNPN, CDR2 SVGIG (reference sequence). Losses at the gene ends were 3 bases for V and 0 bases for J; bases not matched to a gene: 6. The CDR3 runs to 17 residues. CDR3 DNA: TGTGCCTGGAGGGCGGGGACAGGGAGCTCTGGGGCCAACGTCCTGACTTTC. This codes for CAWRAGTGSSGANVLTF.

The chain uses TRBV28 and TRBJ1-5; D unclear. Germline CDR1 is MDHEN and CDR2 is SYDVKM. V lost 5 bases, J lost 4 bases, and 15 bases lay in between. This CDR3 has 15 residues. In DNA form, the CDR3 reads TGTGCCAGCAGTAGGGTCGTCCCAAGGAATCAGCCCCAGCATTTT. Its protein is CASSRVVPRNQPQHF.

J is TRBJ2-1 and V is TRBV6-1, with D tentatively TRBD2 (7 bases). Germline loops: CDR1 MNHNS, CDR2 SASEGT. The V and J ends lost 10 bases and 14 bases respectively, with 18 bases between them. The CDR3 sequence is 11 residues long. CDR3 in amino acids: CATRGALAEFF. In DNA, the CDR3 is TGTGCCACACGGGGGGCCCTAGCAGAGTTCTTC.

The rearrangement uses TRBV19 and TRBJ2-3, with TRBD1 matching 8 bases. V shed 5 bases and J 3 bases; nucleotides not matched to a gene: 7. Germline V gives CDR1 LNHDA, CDR2 SQIVND (reference sequence). This CDR3 contains 15 residues. The CDR3 loop is CASSRTGSGTDTQYF. DNA for the CDR3: TGTGCCAGTAGTCGGACAGGGAGTGGGACAGATACGCAGTATTTT.

This clone was found once. V and J are TRBV5-6 and TRBJ2-5, with TRBD1 identical over 7 bases. Losses at the gene ends were 5 bases for V and 4 bases for J; bases not matched to a gene: 5. Per germline, CDR1 SGHDT and CDR2 YYEEEE. CDR3 length: 13 amino acids. CDR3 residues: CASRPDRVETQYF. CDR3 nucleotides: TGTGCCAGCAGACCTGACAGGGTAGAGACCCAGTACTTC.

V gene TRBV19 combines with J gene TRBJ1-1; TRBD1 is a possible D gene (5 bases). V was trimmed by 10 bases and J by 7 bases, leaving 19 bases between them. Germline lookup yields CDR1 LNHDA and CDR2 SQIVND (reference sequence). This CDR3 contains 13 residues. CDR3 bases: TGTGCCATCAGCAATCTAGGGACGGGTGAAGCTTTCTTT. Its protein is CAISNLGTGEAFF.

The chain carries TRBV5-5 and TRBJ2-5; no firm D call. V dropped 6 bases and J dropped 1 base, with 16 bases sitting between them. Germline CDR1 and CDR2: SGHKS and YYEKEE (reference sequence). This CDR3 comprises 15 residues. CDR3: CASTPMIDVQETQYF. The CDR3 bases are TGTGCCAGCACCCCCATGATAGACGTCCAAGAGACCCAGTACTTC.

Turning to this clone: Other DNA sequences in the sample encode the same CDR3. The chain joins TRBV18 to TRBJ2-1; 8 bases map to TRBD2. CDR1 and CDR2 (germline): KGHSH, LQKENI. The CDR3 is 15 amino acids. Trimming cost V 3 bases and J 1 base; bases outside gene matches: 2. The CDR3 nucleotides read TGTGCCAGCTCACCCAGCGGGAGTTCCTACAATGAGCAGTTCTTC. This encodes CASSPSGSSYNEQFF. The entire variable domain, with the rest obtained from reference TRBV18 and TRBJ2-1, is as follows: NAGVMQNPRHLVRRRGQEARLRCSPMKGHSHVYWYRQLPEEGLKFMVYLQKENIIDESGMPKERFSAEFPKEGPSILRIQQVVRGDSAAYFCASSPSGSSYNEQFFGPGTRLTVL.

This rearrangement joins TRBV19 to TRBJ1-1; possible D gene TRBD1, 6 bases. CDR1 is LNHDA and CDR2 is SQIVND in the germline V gene (reference sequence). The CDR3 length is 13 residues. The germline V and J ends were trimmed by 6 bases and 8 bases, with 16 bases remaining between them. The CDR3, as DNA: TGTGCCAGTAGAGTTATAGGGCAGGGGGAAGCTTTCTTT. It yields the protein CASRVIGQGEAFF.

V usage is TRBV5-4 and J usage is TRBJ1-1; D gene uncertain. V was cut by 1 base and J by 4 bases, with 11 bases left in between. This CDR3 is 14 amino acids long. Germline values: CDR1 SGHNT, CDR2 YYREEE (reference sequence). The CDR3: CASSLLGVTTEAFF. The CDR3 DNA reads as TGTGCCAGCAGCTTGCTCGGGGTAACCACTGAAGCTTTCTTT. The variable domain in full, completed from reference TRBV5-4 and TRBJ1-1, reads ETGVTQSPTHLIKTRGQQVTLRCSSQSGHNTVSWYQQALGQGPQFIFQYYREEENGRGNFPPRFSGLQFPNYSSELNVNALELDDSALYLCASSLLGVTTEAFFGQGTRLTVV.

The V gene is TRBV28, the J gene TRBJ2-1; D gene uncertain. The CDR3 is 9 residues long. The germline CDR1 and CDR2 sequences are MDHEN and SYDVKM. With 3 bases removed from V and 15 bases from J, the gap between germline ends came to 6 bases. In DNA form, the CDR3 reads TGTGCCAGCAGTTTCCCATGGTTCTTC. Translated, it gives CASSFPWFF. Full variable domain (outside the CDR3, taken from reference TRBV28 and TRBJ2-1): DVKVTQSSRYLVKRTGEKVFLECVQDMDHENMFWYRQDPGLGLRLIYFSYDVKMKEKGDIPEGYSVSREKKERFSLILESASTNQTSMYLCASSFPWFFGPGTRLTVL.

V usage is TRBV10-2 and J usage is TRBJ1-2; D gene uncertain. From germline, CDR1 is WSHSY and CDR2 SAAADI. V lost 7 bases and J 3 bases, leaving 15 bases between the germline ends. The CDR3 has 14 residues. The CDR3 loop reads CASTLQRADYGYTF. The CDR3 bases are TGCGCCAGCACCCTCCAAAGGGCAGACTATGGCTACACCTTC.

V is TRBV7-8 and J is TRBJ1-5, with D possibly matching TRBD1 (5 bases). CDR1 and CDR2 from the germline V gene are SGHVS and FQNEAQ. V lost 1 base and J 5 bases, leaving 12 bases between the germline ends. The CDR3 has 15 residues. The CDR3: CASSLGRQGYQPQHF. In nucleotides, the CDR3 is TGTGCCAGCAGCTTAGGCCGGCAGGGCTATCAGCCCCAGCATTTT.

V gene TRBV9 combines with J gene TRBJ2-1; D possibly corresponds to TRBD2 (6 bases). Trimming stripped 4 bases from V and 3 bases from J, with 17 bases between. Germline V gene sequence: CDR1 SGDLS, CDR2 YYNGEE. This CDR3 is built from 16 residues. The CDR3 spells CASSLRPEGGYNEQFF. CDR3 coding DNA: TGTGCCAGCAGCCTCCGACCGGAGGGTGGCTACAATGAGCAGTTCTTC.

V usage is TRBV4-2 and J usage is TRBJ2-7, with D unclear. Trimming cost V 0 bases and J 4 bases, with 16 bases left between them. The germline gives CDR1 LGHNA, CDR2 YNFKEQ. The CDR3 covers 16 residues. This chain's CDR3 is CASSQDRLPRSYEQYF. The CDR3 DNA reads TGTGCCAGCAGCCAAGATCGGCTACCTCGTAGTTACGAGCAGTACTTC.

V is TRBV7-6 and J is TRBJ2-3, with a possible D match to TRBD1 (6 bases). This CDR3 is built from 17 residues. Germline CDR1 is SGHVS and CDR2 is FNYEAQ. V was pared by 1 base and J by 2 bases, with 16 bases between. The CDR3 DNA reads TGTGCCAGCAGCTTAGACACTCGAAGGGGGTTCACAGATACGCAGTATTTT. Its protein product is CASSLDTRRGFTDTQYF.

This chain joins TRBV19 and TRBJ2-7, with TRBD2 matching over 7 bases. V dropped 4 bases and J dropped 0; count of bases not matched to a gene: 6. The CDR3 has 15 amino acids. Germline loops: CDR1 LNHDA, CDR2 SQIVND (reference sequence). For the CDR3, the DNA is TGTGCCAGTAGTAGCCGGGACTACCTCTCCTACGAGCAGTACTTC. This encodes CASSSRDYLSYEQYF.